The clone carrying this TCR beta chain was seen a few times. Its antigen is unidentified. These data belong to a study of response to subunit inactivated influenza vaccine. Study-level findings and limits: That few new T cells are recruited by each seasonal influenza vaccination was the authors' suggestion.

TCRdb re-called the RT-PCR reads with MiXCR, one entry per CDR3 protein. Counted here are 700,000 to 800,000 distinct CDR3 sequences, about 18% occurring once; the ten biggest clones make up approximately 10%. Germline loops: CDR1 MNHEY, CDR2 SMNVEV (reference sequence). The CDR3 totals 13 residues. V gave up 8 bases and J gave up 4 bases; unmatched junction bases: 4. V gene TRBV27 combines with J gene TRBJ1-1, with 10 bases aligning to TRBD1. Source: PBMCs from blood, taken approximately 5 days after vaccination. This TCR came from a man between 45 and 60 years old who received an inactivated influenza vaccine. The CDR3 nucleotides read TGTGCCAGCGGAAGGACAGGGGGCACTGAAGCTTTCTTT. Encoded protein: CASGRTGGTEAFF.